The 28 T cell receptor beta chains given below trace back to one sample, sequenced in a study of human T cells and chemical hapten exposure. Specified time point: patch test 1, 2 weeks after DPC sensitization. Treatment: therapeutic diphenylcyclopropenone sensitization with weekly scalp DPC. From the RACE reads, TCRdb called clonotypes with MiXCR, one entry per CDR3 protein. The sample lists just over 80,000 distinct CDR3 sequences; roughly a tenth were seen once. This sample comprised whole blood, obtained in connection with sensitization to the hapten diphenylcyclopropenone (DPC). Source of these receptors: a woman aged 50 to 65 with alopecia areata. Some clones in this sample may be carry-over from other donors' samples.

This clonotype was picked up many times. The V and J genes are TRBV5-1 and TRBJ2-5; D is unresolved. Trimming pared 4 bases from V and 3 bases from J, leaving 10 bases between. This CDR3 spans 13 amino acids. Germline CDR1 and CDR2: SGHRS and YFSETQ. CDR3 amino acids: CASSPDLKETQYF. The CDR3 region has the DNA TGCGCCAGCAGCCCAGACTTGAAAGAGACCCAGTACTTC.

This clonotype came up a few times. This rearrangement joins TRBV29-1 to TRBJ1-5; no definite D call. Germline CDR1 reads SQVTM; CDR2 reads ANQGSEA. There are 16 residues in the CDR3. The V and J ends lost 5 bases and 3 bases respectively, with 20 bases between them. This CDR3 reads CSVIIGGTELNQPQHF. CDR3 DNA sequence: TGCAGCGTTATTATCGGTGGCACCGAACTCAATCAGCCCCAGCATTTT.

The chain is built from TRBV7-3 and TRBJ2-1, with 14 bases lining up with TRBD2. The CDR3 is 16 amino acids. Germline V lookup: CDR1 SGHTA, CDR2 FQGTGA. V gave up 3 bases and J gave up 9 bases; unmatched junction bases: 7. The CDR3 loop reads CASSFGLAGGWGEQFF. The DNA of the CDR3 is TGTGCCAGCAGCTTCGGACTAGCGGGAGGATGGGGTGAGCAGTTCTTC.

This clonotype occurred many times. J is TRBJ2-7 and V is TRBV5-1; TRBD2 matches 12 bases. This CDR3 spans 15 amino acids. V dropped 3 bases and J dropped 2; count of bases not matched to a gene: 3. Per germline, CDR1 SGHRS and CDR2 YFSETQ. This chain's CDR3 is CASSYLAGGPYEQYF. The CDR3 DNA reads as TGCGCCAGCAGCTACCTAGCGGGAGGGCCCTACGAGCAGTACTTC.

Notes on this clonotype: Germline and junction disagree at one end, which may indicate a read error. V is TRBV7-3 and J is TRBJ2-1, with D perhaps matching TRBD1 (6 bases). The CDR3 spans 15 residues. CDR1 is SGHTA, CDR2 FQGTGA, per germline. The CDR3 is CASSLTSQGRNEQFF. The CDR3 coding sequence is TGTGCCAGCAGCCTAACCTCGCAGGGGCGAAATGAGCAGTTCTTC.

This clonotype was seen repeatedly, ten times or more. The chain combines TRBV19 with TRBJ2-1, with 11 bases that match TRBD2. CDR1 LNHDA and CDR2 SQIVND come from the germline V gene (reference sequence). The CDR3 has 13 residues. The V and J ends lost 5 bases and 8 bases, in that order; junction bases with no gene match: 2. The CDR3 DNA follows: TGTGCCAGTAGTTCTAGCGGGGGGCATGAGCAGTTCTTC. This codes for CASSSSGGHEQFF.

The rearrangement links TRBV18 to TRBJ2-5; the D is unclear. The germline gives CDR1 KGHSH, CDR2 LQKENI. The CDR3 has 15 amino acids. The V and J ends lost 0 bases and 3 bases respectively, with 11 bases between them. The DNA of the CDR3 is TGTGCCAGCTCACCACCCCTGCGAGTCGAAGAGACCCAGTACTTC. Translation gives CASSPPLRVEETQYF. Full variable domain (missing parts from reference TRBV18 and TRBJ2-5): NAGVMQNPRHLVRRRGQEARLRCSPMKGHSHVYWYRQLPEEGLKFMVYLQKENIIDESGMPKERFSAEFPKEGPSILRIQQVVRGDSAAYFCASSPPLRVEETQYFGPGTRLLVL.

This clonotype was seen a handful of times. V gene TRBV12-3 or TRBV12-4 combines with J gene TRBJ1-1; tentatively, D is TRBD1 (6 bases). This CDR3 comprises 15 residues. V was trimmed by 6 bases and J by 1 base, leaving 15 bases between them. The CDR3 loop reads CASSPGAPGNTEAFF. The CDR3 DNA reads as TGTGCCAGCAGCCCGGGGGCCCCAGGGAACACTGAAGCTTTCTTT.

Ten or more counts support this clonotype. The chain recombines TRBV19 with TRBJ2-1; weak D call: TRBD2 (5 bases). CDR1 LNHDA and CDR2 SQIVND come from the germline V gene (reference sequence). The V gene lost 6 bases and the J gene lost 0 bases, with 12 bases spanning the gap. This CDR3 is 15 amino acids long. The CDR3 here is CASSDYPVSYNEQFF. The CDR3 DNA reads TGTGCCAGTAGCGACTATCCAGTCTCCTACAATGAGCAGTTCTTC.

This clonotype was seen many times. J is TRBJ1-1 and V is TRBV12-3 or TRBV12-4, with TRBD1 matching over 9 bases. V trimming: 6 bases; J trimming: 2 bases; junction bases outside the gene matches: 4. This CDR3 comprises 14 residues. CDR3: CASRAQGANTEAFF. The CDR3 coding sequence is TGTGCCAGCAGGGCACAGGGGGCTAACACTGAAGCTTTCTTT.

The chain uses TRBV6-5 and TRBJ2-3, with 8 nucleotides matching TRBD2. With 5 bases clipped from V and 2 bases from J, the junction kept 9 bases outside the gene matches. CDR1 and CDR2 (germline): MNHEY, SVGAGI. The CDR3 extends over 16 amino acids. The chain's CDR3 is CASSHGLASSTDTQYF. The CDR3 coding sequence is TGTGCCAGCAGTCACGGACTAGCATCTTCCACAGATACGCAGTATTTT.

This clonotype was recorded a few times. The chain combines TRBV11-2 with TRBJ1-6; D is unclear. The CDR3 extends over 11 amino acids. The germline CDR1 and CDR2 sequences are SGHAT and FQNNGV. V lost 5 bases and J 7 bases, leaving 3 bases between the germline ends. The CDR3 region has the DNA TGTGCCAGCAGCCGGAATTCACCCCTCCACTTT. It translates to CASSRNSPLHF. The full variable domain, its missing parts supplied by reference TRBV11-2 and TRBJ1-6, is EAGVAQSPRYKIIEKRQSVAFWCNPISGHATLYWYQQILGQGPKLLIQFQNNGVVDDSQLPKDRFSAERLKGVDSTLKIQPAKLEDSAVYLCASSRNSPLHFGNGTRLTVT.

The table lists this clonotype with a few counts. The rearrangement joins TRBV7-2 to TRBJ2-7, with 8 bases fitting TRBD1. V dropped 9 bases and J dropped 6; count of bases not matched to a gene: 13. The CDR3 runs 14 residues. Germline V lookup: CDR1 SGHTA, CDR2 FQGNSA. The CDR3 loop reads CASQEQGGVSEQYF. The CDR3 nucleotides are TGTGCCAGTCAAGAACAGGGGGGCGTAAGCGAGCAGTACTTC.

This clonotype was found a few times. The rearrangement links TRBV19 to TRBJ2-1, with 8 bases fitting TRBD2. The V and J ends lost 5 bases and 4 bases, in that order; junction bases with no gene match: 16. The CDR3 is 18 residues long. From germline, CDR1 is LNHDA and CDR2 SQIVND (reference sequence). In DNA form, the CDR3 reads TGTGCCAGTAGTCTTCAACCACAAGCGGGGGCCCGATACAATGAGCAGTTCTTC. It codes for CASSLQPQAGARYNEQFF.

This clonotype was detected only a few times. The chain carries TRBV10-3 and TRBJ2-7; D is undetermined. The CDR3 is 10 amino acids. V was clipped by 10 bases and J by 6 bases, with 10 bases between them. Germline loops: CDR1 ENHRY, CDR2 SYGVKD. Here the CDR3 DNA reads TGTGCCACCCCCCGGTGCGAGCAGTACTTC. This encodes CATPRCEQYF.

In its sample, this clonotype was seen many times. The chain uses TRBV13 and TRBJ1-3, with 10 bases lining up with TRBD1. CDR1 PRHDT and CDR2 FYEKMQ come from the germline V gene (reference sequence). The junction had 12 bases not matched to a gene; V was cut back by 4 bases and J by 0 bases. The CDR3 has 19 residues. As DNA, the CDR3 is TGTGCCAGCAGCTCGGGCCCCGGACAGGGGGTCCTCTCTGGAAACACCATATATTTT. This sequence encodes CASSSGPGQGVLSGNTIYF.

The J gene is TRBJ1-2, the V gene TRBV7-9; D might be TRBD1 (6 bases). Trimming left V 5 bases short and J 7 bases short, with 14 bases between. Germline V CDR1 and CDR2: SEHNR, FQNEAQ (reference sequence). CDR3 length: 13 amino acids. CDR3 in amino acids: CASSVEQGIGYTF. CDR3 coding DNA: TGTGCCAGCAGCGTAGAACAGGGAATTGGCTACACCTTC.

This clonotype was seen at least ten times. This rearrangement joins TRBV12-3 or TRBV12-4 to TRBJ1-2; a possible D gene is TRBD1 (6 bases). CDR3 size: 13 residues. V dropped 8 bases and J dropped 4 bases, with 14 bases sitting between them. CDR3 amino acids: CASRRGQGYGYTF. CDR3 nucleotide sequence: TGTGCCAGCCGCCGGGGGCAGGGCTATGGCTACACCTTC.

This clonotype was detected ten times or more. The chain carries TRBV28 and TRBJ1-1; the match to TRBD1 covers 7 bases. The junction had 7 bases not matched to a gene; V was cut back by 6 bases and J by 0 bases. Germline V gene sequence: CDR1 MDHEN, CDR2 SYDVKM. The CDR3 loop spans 15 amino acids. CDR3 DNA: TGTGCCAGCAGGCTACAGGGGTATATGAACACTGAAGCTTTCTTT. As protein: CASRLQGYMNTEAFF. Full variable domain (missing parts from reference TRBV28 and TRBJ1-1): DVKVTQSSRYLVKRTGEKVFLECVQDMDHENMFWYRQDPGLGLRLIYFSYDVKMKEKGDIPEGYSVSREKKERFSLILESASTNQTSMYLCASRLQGYMNTEAFFGQGTRLTVV.

The chain combines TRBV7-6 with TRBJ2-3; 9 bases are shared with TRBD1. J lost 4 bases, V lost 5 bases, and 7 bases had no gene match. The V gene's germline CDR1 is SGHVS and CDR2 FNYEAQ. The CDR3 sequence is 15 residues long. In DNA form, the CDR3 reads TGTGCCAGCAGCCGGGACAGGGTGAGCGCAGATACGCAGTATTTT. It yields the protein CASSRDRVSADTQYF.

The V and J genes are TRBV20-1 and TRBJ1-1, with 11 positions matching TRBD1. The CDR3 sequence is 15 residues long. The V segment lost 1 base and the J segment 0 bases; nucleotides outside the gene matches: 1. The germline V gene encodes CDR1 DFQATT and CDR2 SNEGSKA (reference sequence). CDR3 residues: CSARGDRGMNTEAFF. The DNA for the CDR3 is TGCAGTGCTAGAGGGGACAGGGGGATGAACACTGAAGCTTTCTTT.

This clonotype was seen repeatedly, ten times or more. The chain links TRBV10-3 to TRBJ1-3; TRBD1 might be the D (5 bases). The CDR3 is 13 amino acids. V was shortened by 6 bases and J by 4 bases, with 10 bases between the two germline ends. Germline V gene data show CDR1 as ENHRY and CDR2 as SYGVKD. Here the CDR3 DNA reads TGTGCCATCAGGTCAGGGCCCGGAAACACCATATATTTT. Amino acids: CAIRSGPGNTIYF.

This clonotype was recorded a few times. This rearrangement joins TRBV7-9 to TRBJ2-7; a possible D gene is TRBD1 (6 bases). V was clipped by 1 base and J by 4 bases, with 17 bases between them. The germline gives CDR1 SEHNR, CDR2 FQNEAQ (reference sequence). The CDR3 length is 16 residues. CDR3 nucleotide sequence: TGTGCCAGCAGCTTAGGACGCCAGGGGTATATTTACGAGCAGTACTTC. Amino acids: CASSLGRQGYIYEQYF. Variable domain in full (rest from reference TRBV7-9 and TRBJ2-7): DTGVSQNPRHKITKRGQNVTFRCDPISEHNRLYWYRQTLGQGPEFLTYFQNEAQLEKSRLLSDRFSAERPKGSFSTLEIQRTEQGDSAMYLCASSLGRQGYIYEQYFGPGTRLTVT.

This clonotype turned up a few times. The gene calls are TRBV29-1 and TRBJ2-1; D is perhaps TRBD1 or TRBD2 (5 bases each). The CDR3 is 15 residues long. CDR1 SQVTM and CDR2 ANQGSEA come from the germline V gene. V dropped 4 bases and J dropped 1 base, with 14 bases sitting between them. CDR3 nucleotides: TGCAGCGTTGTTGGGGGAGAGGTATCCTACAATGAGCAGTTCTTC. Translation: CSVVGGEVSYNEQFF.

The chain recombines TRBV6-6 with TRBJ1-4, with no clear D. The CDR3 is 12 residues long. V lost 8 bases to trimming and J lost 9 bases, with 13 bases between them. Germline V gene sequence: CDR1 MNHNY, CDR2 SVGAGI (reference sequence). The CDR3 region has the DNA TGTGCCAGCGGGCCCCAAGGGAAAAAACTGTTTTTT. It specifies CASGPQGKKLFF.

This clonotype has ten or more counts. The rearrangement joins TRBV7-9 to TRBJ2-5, with D possibly TRBD2 on 6 matching bases. CDR3 length equals 14 residues. V was cut by 2 bases and J by 0 bases, with 7 bases left in between. CDR1 and CDR2 from the germline V gene are SEHNR and FQNEAQ (reference sequence). The CDR3 region is CASSLTGDQETQYF. The CDR3 bases are TGTGCCAGCAGCTTAACGGGGGACCAAGAGACCCAGTACTTC.

V and J are TRBV7-3 and TRBJ2-1; unclear D gene. Germline lookup yields CDR1 SGHTA and CDR2 FQGTGA. Trimming took off 5 bases at V and 6 bases at J, with 11 bases between the two ends. The CDR3 runs to 13 residues. The DNA for the CDR3 is TGTGCCAGCAGCCTAGGGCCCTCCAATGAGCAGTTCTTC. Its translation: CASSLGPSNEQFF. Full variable domain (missing parts from reference TRBV7-3 and TRBJ2-1): GAGVSQTPSNKVTEKGKYVELRCDPISGHTALYWYRQSLGQGPEFLIYFQGTGAADDSGLPNDRFFAVRPEGSVSTLKIQRTERGDSAVYLCASSLGPSNEQFFGPGTRLTVL.

This clonotype occurred many times. The genes are TRBV6-6 and TRBJ2-4; 7 positions match TRBD2. Per germline, CDR1 MNHNY and CDR2 SVGAGI (reference sequence). The CDR3 length is 14 residues. J lost 2 bases, V lost 10 bases, and 8 bases had no gene match. The CDR3 is CATTGGGPKNIQYF. CDR3 sequence (DNA): TGTGCCACCACCGGCGGGGGACCCAAAAACATTCAGTACTTC.